This T cell receptor (beta chain) is from a study of cytomegalovirus exposure and HLA in healthy donors. J lost 7 bases, V lost 4 bases, and 10 bases had no gene match. The CDR3 is 16 amino acids. The V gene's germline CDR1 is SGHRS and CDR2 YFSETQ. In this sample, this clone turned up a few times. Antigen specificity is unknown. Findings and limits, study-wide: Based on reports, TCR beta sequences accurately predicted HLA-A and HLA-B alleles for most subjects.

Primers: 60 Vbeta forward and 13 Jbeta reverse. TCRdb's copy holds only in-frame clones and misses some; the assay was immunoSEQ multiplex PCR. The table has some 150,000 clones, 65% to 80% seen once. The receptor comes from a man younger than 30 in good health and CMV-seronegative. The sequencing sample was made of PBMCs. The gene calls are TRBV5-1 and TRBJ2-1; 11 positions agree with TRBD2. CDR3 coding DNA: TGCGCCAGCAGCGGGAGGGCTAGCGGGGGGCAGAATGAGCAGTTCTTC. Protein product: CASSGRASGGQNEQFF. Full variable domain (rest looked up from reference TRBV5-1 and TRBJ2-1): KAGVTQTPRYLIKTRGQQVTLSCSPISGHRSVSWYQQTPGQGLQFLFEYFSETQRNKGNFPGRFSGRQFSNSRSEMNVSTLELGDSALYLCASSGRASGGQNEQFFGPGTRLTVL.